Here is one T cell receptor (beta chain) with its context. What it recognizes is unknown. This CDR3 is missing its conserved last phenylalanine or tryptophan, likely due to a read error. The data originate from a study of tumor and adjacent non-tumor tissue in lung cancer. Study overall: Samples averaged roughly 4.4 million productive TCRbeta reads each.

Three rounds of nested PCR, following a modified ARM-PCR protocol, produced the TCRbeta library. TCRdb reprocessed the multiplex PCR reads via MiXCR and lists one record per CDR3 protein. The table lists about 110,000 distinct CDR3 sequences, about 75% of them singletons. Germline values: CDR1 MNHEY, CDR2 SVGEGT. The CDR3 has 13 residues. Study-wide points: Tumor TCR diversity, when higher, was linked to shorter survival. In normal lung, the top 100 clones were significantly more dominant than in tumor.

The template was RNA from unsorted bulk tissue. The V and J genes are TRBV6-2 or TRBV6-3 and TRBJ2-1; 8 nucleotides line up with TRBD2. The sequence was obtained from an older woman with non-small cell lung cancer. Source material: lung tumor tissue. CDR3 amino acids: CAIIDSGKNEQFL. CDR3 nucleotides: TGTGCCATCATCGATAGCGGGAAGAATGAACAGTTCCTC.